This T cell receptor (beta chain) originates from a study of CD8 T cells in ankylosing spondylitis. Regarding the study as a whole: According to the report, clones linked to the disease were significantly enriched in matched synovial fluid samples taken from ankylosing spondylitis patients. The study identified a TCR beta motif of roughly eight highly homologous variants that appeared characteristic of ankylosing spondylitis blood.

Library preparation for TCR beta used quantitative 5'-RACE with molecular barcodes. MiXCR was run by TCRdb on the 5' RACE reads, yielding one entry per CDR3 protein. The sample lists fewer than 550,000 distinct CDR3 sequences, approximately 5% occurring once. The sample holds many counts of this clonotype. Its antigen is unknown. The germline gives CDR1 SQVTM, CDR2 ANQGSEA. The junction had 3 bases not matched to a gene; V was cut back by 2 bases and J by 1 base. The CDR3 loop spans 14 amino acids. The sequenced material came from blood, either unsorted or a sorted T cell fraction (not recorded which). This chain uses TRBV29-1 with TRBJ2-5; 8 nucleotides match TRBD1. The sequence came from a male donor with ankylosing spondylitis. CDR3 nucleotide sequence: TGCAGCGTTGAACAGGGGGCTTCCCAAGAGACCCAGTACTTC. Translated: CSVEQGASQETQYF. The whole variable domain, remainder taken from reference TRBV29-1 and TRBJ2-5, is SAVISQKPSRDICQRGTSLTIQCQVDSQVTMMFWYRQQPGQSLTLIATANQGSEATYESGFVIDKFPISRPNLTFSTLTVSNMSPEDSSIYLCSVEQGASQETQYFGPGTRLLVL.